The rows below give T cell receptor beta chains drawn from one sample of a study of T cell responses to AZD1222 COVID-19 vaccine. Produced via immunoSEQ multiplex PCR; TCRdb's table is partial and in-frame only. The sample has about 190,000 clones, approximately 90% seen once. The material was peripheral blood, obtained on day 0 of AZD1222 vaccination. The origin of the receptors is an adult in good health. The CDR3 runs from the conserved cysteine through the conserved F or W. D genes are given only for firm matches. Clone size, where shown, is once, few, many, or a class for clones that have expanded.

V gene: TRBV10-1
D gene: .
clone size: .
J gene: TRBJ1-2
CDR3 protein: CASSEIGSHYGYTF
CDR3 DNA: TGCGCCAGCAGTGAGATCGGCAGTCACTATGGCTACACCTTC

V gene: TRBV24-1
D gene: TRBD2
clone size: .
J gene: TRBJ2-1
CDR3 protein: CATSDFASGRAWSNEQFF
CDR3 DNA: TGTGCCACCAGTGATTTTGCTAGCGGGAGGGCCTGGTCCAATGAGCAGTTCTTC

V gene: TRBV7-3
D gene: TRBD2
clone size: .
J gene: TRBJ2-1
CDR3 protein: CASSFGGRGYNEQFF
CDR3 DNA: TGTGCCAGCAGCTTCGGCGGGAGAGGATACAATGAGCAGTTCTTC

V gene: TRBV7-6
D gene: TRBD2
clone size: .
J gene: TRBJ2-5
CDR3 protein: CASIKWGGREETQYF
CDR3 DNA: TGTGCCAGCATCAAATGGGGCGGGAGGGAAGAGACCCAGTACTTC

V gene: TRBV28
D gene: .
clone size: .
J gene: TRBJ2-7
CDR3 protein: CASKGGDRLYEQYF
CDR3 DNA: TGTGCCAGCAAAGGAGGGGACAGACTCTACGAGCAGTACTTC

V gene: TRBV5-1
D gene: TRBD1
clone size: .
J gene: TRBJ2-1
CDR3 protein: CASSDPGTGYNEQFF
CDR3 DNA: TGCGCCAGCAGTGATCCCGGGACAGGGTACAATGAGCAGTTCTTC

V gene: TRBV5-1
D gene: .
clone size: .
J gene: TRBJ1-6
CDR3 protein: CASSPGAGDNSPLHF
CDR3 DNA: TGCGCCAGCAGCCCCGGGGCAGGGGATAATTCACCCCTCCACTTT

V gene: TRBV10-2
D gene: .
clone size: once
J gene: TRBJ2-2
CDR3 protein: CASSEGPGELFF
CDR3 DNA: TGCGCCAGCAGTGAGGGGCCCGGGGAGCTGTTTTTT

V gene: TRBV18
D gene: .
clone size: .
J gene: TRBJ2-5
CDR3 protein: CASSLSQETQYF
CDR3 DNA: TGTGCCAGCTCACTGAGCCAAGAGACCCAGTACTTC

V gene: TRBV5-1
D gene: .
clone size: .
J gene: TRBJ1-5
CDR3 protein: CASSEQVGSNQPQHF
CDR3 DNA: TGCGCCAGCAGCGAACAAGTGGGTAGCAATCAGCCCCAGCATTTT

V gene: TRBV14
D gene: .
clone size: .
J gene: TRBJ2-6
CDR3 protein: CASSQAGANVLTF
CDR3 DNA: TGTGCCAGCAGCCAAGCTGGGGCCAACGTCCTGACTTTC

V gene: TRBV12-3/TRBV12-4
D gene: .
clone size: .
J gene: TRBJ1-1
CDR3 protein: CASSLHIAEAFF
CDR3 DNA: TGTGCCAGCAGTCTCCACATCGCTGAAGCTTTCTTT

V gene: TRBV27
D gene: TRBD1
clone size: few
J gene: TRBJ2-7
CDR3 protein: CASSLYVQGAYEQYF
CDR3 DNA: TGTGCCAGCAGTTTATATGTGCAGGGGGCGTACGAGCAGTACTTC

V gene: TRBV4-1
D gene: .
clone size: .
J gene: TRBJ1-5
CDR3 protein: CASSQAGLGSDQPQHF
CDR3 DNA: TGCGCCAGCAGCCAAGCTGGGTTGGGGAGTGATCAGCCCCAGCATTTT

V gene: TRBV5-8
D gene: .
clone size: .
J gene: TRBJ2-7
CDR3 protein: CASSPGYEQYF
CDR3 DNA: TGTGCCAGCAGCCCGGGCTACGAGCAGTACTTC

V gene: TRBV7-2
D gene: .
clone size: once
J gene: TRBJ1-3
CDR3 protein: CASSLRSSSGNTIYF
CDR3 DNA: TGTGCCAGCAGCTTACGTAGCAGCTCTGGAAACACCATATATTTT

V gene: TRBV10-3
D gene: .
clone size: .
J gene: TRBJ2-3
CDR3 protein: CAISDVGGADTQYF
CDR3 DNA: TGTGCCATCAGTGATGTGGGGGGTGCAGATACGCAGTATTTT

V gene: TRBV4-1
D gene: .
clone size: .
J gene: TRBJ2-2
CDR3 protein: CASSLRQSKSGELFF
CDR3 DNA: TGCGCCAGCAGCCTTCGGCAGAGTAAAAGCGGGGAGCTGTTTTTT

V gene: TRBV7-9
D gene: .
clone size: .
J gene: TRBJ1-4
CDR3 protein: CASSPTGKGEKLFF
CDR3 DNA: TGTGCCAGCAGCCCTACAGGGAAGGGTGAAAAACTGTTTTTT

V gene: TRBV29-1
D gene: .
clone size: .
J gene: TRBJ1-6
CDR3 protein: CSVGWGSNSPLHF
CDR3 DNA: TGCAGCGTTGGTTGGGGGAGTAATTCACCCCTCCACTTT

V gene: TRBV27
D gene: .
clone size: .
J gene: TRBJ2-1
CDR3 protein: CASSWEGAPDEQFF
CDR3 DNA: TGTGCCAGCAGTTGGGAGGGGGCGCCTGATGAGCAGTTCTTC

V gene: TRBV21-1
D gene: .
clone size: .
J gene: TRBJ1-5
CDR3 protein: CASRQSPGDQPQHF
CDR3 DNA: TGTGCCAGCCGCCAGTCTCCGGGTGATCAGCCCCAGCATTTT

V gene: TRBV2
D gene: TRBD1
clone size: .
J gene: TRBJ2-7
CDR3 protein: CASSGQGATYEQYF
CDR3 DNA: TGTGCCAGCAGTGGACAGGGGGCTACCTACGAGCAGTACTTC

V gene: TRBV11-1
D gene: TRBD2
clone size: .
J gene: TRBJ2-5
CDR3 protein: CASSLTRGERETQYF
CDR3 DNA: TGTGCCAGCAGCTTAACGCGGGGGGAGAGAGAGACCCAGTACTTC

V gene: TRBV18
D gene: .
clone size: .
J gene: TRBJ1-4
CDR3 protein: CASSATENEKLFF
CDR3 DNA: TGTGCCAGCTCGGCGACTGAGAATGAAAAACTGTTTTTT

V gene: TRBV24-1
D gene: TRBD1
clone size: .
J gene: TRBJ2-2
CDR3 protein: CATKGQPGDGELFF
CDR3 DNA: TGTGCCACCAAGGGACAGCCGGGTGACGGGGAGCTGTTTTTT

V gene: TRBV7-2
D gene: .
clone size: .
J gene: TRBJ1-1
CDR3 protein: CASSLTGNTEAFF
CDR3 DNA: TGTGCCAGCAGCTTGACAGGGAACACTGAAGCTTTCTTT

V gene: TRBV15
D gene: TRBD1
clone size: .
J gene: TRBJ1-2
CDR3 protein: CATGTGNGYTF
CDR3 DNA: TGTGCCACCGGGACAGGGAACGGCTACACCTTC

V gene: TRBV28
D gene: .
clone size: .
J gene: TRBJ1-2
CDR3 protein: CASSHHRQATFHRYGYTF
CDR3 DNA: TGTGCCAGCAGTCACCACCGACAGGCCACATTTCATCGCTATGGCTACACCTTC

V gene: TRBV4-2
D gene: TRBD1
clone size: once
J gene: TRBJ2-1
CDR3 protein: CASSQEAQGYLNEQFF
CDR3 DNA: TGTGCCAGCAGCCAAGAAGCACAGGGGTATCTCAATGAGCAGTTCTTC

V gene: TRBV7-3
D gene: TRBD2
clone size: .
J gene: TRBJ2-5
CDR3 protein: CASSLWYGTGGVETQYF
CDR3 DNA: TGTGCCAGCAGCTTATGGTATGGAACGGGGGGTGTTGAGACCCAGTACTTC

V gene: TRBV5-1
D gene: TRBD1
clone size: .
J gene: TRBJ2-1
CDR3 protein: CASSLIRDRGEQFF
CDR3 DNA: TGCGCCAGCAGCTTGATCCGGGACAGGGGTGAGCAGTTCTTC

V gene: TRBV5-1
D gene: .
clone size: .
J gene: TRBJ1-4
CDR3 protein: CASSLEGKHNEKLFF
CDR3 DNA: TGCGCCAGCAGCTTGGAGGGGAAACATAATGAAAAACTGTTTTTT

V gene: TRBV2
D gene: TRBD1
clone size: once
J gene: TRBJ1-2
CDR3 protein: CASSEGQGNGYTF
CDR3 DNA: TGTGCCAGCAGTGAAGGACAGGGGAATGGCTACACCTTC

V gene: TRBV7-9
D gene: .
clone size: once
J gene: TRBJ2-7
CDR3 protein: CASSMTSGAYEQYF
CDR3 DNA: TGTGCCAGCAGCATGACTAGTGGGGCCTACGAGCAGTACTTC

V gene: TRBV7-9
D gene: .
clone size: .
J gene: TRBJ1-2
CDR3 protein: CASSLAGGRGYTF
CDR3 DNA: TGTGCCAGCAGCTTGGCCGGGGGGCGGGGCTACACCTTC

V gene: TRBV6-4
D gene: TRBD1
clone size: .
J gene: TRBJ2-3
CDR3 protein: CASSPGTGPTDTQYF
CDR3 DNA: TGTGCCAGCAGCCCCGGGACAGGGCCCACAGATACGCAGTATTTT

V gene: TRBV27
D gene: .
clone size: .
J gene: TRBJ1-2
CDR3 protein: CASSSSTAGDYGYTF
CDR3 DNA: TGTGCCAGCAGTTCCTCCACGGCAGGTGACTATGGCTACACCTTC

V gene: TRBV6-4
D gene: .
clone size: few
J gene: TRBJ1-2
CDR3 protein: CASSDSRQSSYTF
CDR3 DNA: TGTGCCAGCAGTGACTCTCGGCAGTCGAGCTACACCTTC

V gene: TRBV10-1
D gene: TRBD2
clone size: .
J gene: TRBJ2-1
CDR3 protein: CASSDVAGNEQFF
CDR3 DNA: TGCGCCAGCAGTGATGTAGCGGGGAATGAGCAGTTCTTC

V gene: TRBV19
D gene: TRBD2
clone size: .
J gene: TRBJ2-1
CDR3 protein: CASLGGYYNEQFF
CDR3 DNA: TGTGCCAGCCTCGGGGGGTACTACAATGAGCAGTTCTTC

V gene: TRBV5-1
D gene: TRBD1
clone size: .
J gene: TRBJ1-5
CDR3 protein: CASSFSRDRGDKIKNQPQHF
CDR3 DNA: TGCGCCAGCAGCTTCAGCCGGGACAGGGGCGACAAAATAAAGAATCAGCCCCAGCATTTT

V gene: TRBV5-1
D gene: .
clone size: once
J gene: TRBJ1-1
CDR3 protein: CASSPQGFTEAFF
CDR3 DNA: TGCGCCAGCAGCCCCCAGGGCTTCACTGAAGCTTTCTTT

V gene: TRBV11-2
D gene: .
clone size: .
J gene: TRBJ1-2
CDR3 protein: CASSLDLQPYGYTF
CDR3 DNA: TGTGCCAGCAGCTTAGATTTACAGCCCTATGGCTACACCTTC

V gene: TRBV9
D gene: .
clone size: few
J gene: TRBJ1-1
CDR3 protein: CASSVGSPTKGTNTEAFF
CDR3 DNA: TGTGCCAGCAGCGTCGGGAGCCCAACTAAGGGTACGAACACTGAAGCTTTCTTT

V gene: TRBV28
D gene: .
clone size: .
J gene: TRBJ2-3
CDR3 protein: CASSRPGPDTQYF
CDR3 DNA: TGTGCCAGCAGTAGACCCGGCCCAGATACGCAGTATTTT

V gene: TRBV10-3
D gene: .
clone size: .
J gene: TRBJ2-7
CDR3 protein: CAISDQRGGFHYEQYF
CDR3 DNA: TGTGCCATCAGTGACCAGAGGGGGGGGTTTCACTACGAGCAGTACTTC

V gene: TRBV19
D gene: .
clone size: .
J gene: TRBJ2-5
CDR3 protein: CASSINRQGRETQYF
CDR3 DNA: TGTGCCAGTAGTATAAATCGGCAGGGTCGGGAGACCCAGTACTTC

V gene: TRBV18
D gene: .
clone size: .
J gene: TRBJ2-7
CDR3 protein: CASSPGAYEQYF
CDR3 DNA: TGTGCCAGCTCACCTGGGGCCTACGAGCAGTACTTC

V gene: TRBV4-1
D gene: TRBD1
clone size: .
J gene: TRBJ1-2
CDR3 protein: CASSLEPGQGTKAGYTF
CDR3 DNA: TGCGCCAGCAGCCTTGAACCGGGACAGGGCACGAAAGCGGGCTACACCTTC

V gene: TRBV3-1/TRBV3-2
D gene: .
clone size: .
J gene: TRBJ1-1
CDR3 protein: CASSQEIRNTEAFF
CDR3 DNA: TGTGCCAGCAGCCAAGAAATCAGGAACACTGAAGCTTTCTTT

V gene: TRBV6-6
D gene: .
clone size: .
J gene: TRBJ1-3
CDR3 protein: CASIAGNTIYF
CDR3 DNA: TGTGCCAGCATTGCTGGAAACACCATATATTTT